The 25 T cell receptor beta chains reported below all come from one sample, sequenced in a study of T cells in women clearing cervical HPV infection. Profiling relied on immunoSEQ multiplex PCR, and the TCRdb table lists in-frame clones only, not all of them. In total, the table holds about 26,000 clones. The sequenced sample was blood buffy coat. These receptors came from a woman between 18 and 69 years old with a cervical HPV16 infection that either progressed to CIN3+ or cleared (not recorded which).

With respect to this clone: The read falls 3 residues short of the CDR3 end, and the missing part is taken from the germline J gene. The chain uses TRBV13 and TRBJ2-3; TRBD1 matches at 7 bases. With 6 bases clipped from V and 0 bases from J, the junction kept 3 bases outside the gene matches. CDR3 size: 14 residues. Per germline, CDR1 PRHDT and CDR2 FYEKMQ (reference sequence). The CDR3: CASSKGQSTDTQYF. The DNA read from the CDR3 is TGTGCCAGCAGTAAGGGACAGAGCACAGATACG.

Concerning this clone itself: Read data end 3 residues before the CDR3 end; the end is taken from the germline J gene. The chain joins TRBV7-9 to TRBJ2-7; D is undetermined. V was clipped by 5 bases and J by 2 bases, with 4 bases between them. CDR1 is SEHNR, CDR2 FQNEAQ, per germline (reference sequence). CDR3 length equals 11 residues. The CDR3 bases that were read are TGTGCCAGCAGCCATGCCTACGAG. It yields the protein CASSHAYE. In full, the CDR3 is CASSHAYEQYF.

As concerns this clone: Read sequence stops 3 residues before the CDR3 end, and the germline J gene provides the missing end. This chain uses TRBV19 with TRBJ2-7, with a tentative D call TRBD1 (6 bases). In germline, CDR1 is LNHDA, CDR2 SQIVND (reference sequence). Deletions cut 4 bases from V and 2 bases from J, with 9 bases between. The CDR3 totals 13 residues. The chain's CDR3 is CASSNRGTYEQYF. CDR3 DNA (partial): TGTGCCAGTAGTAATAGGGGGACCTACGAG.

Worth noting for this clone: The CDR3 goes on 3 residues after the read ends, and that part is filled in from the germline J gene. The chain employs TRBV11-2 and TRBJ2-3, with no clear D. V lost 1 base, J lost 8 bases, and 16 bases lay in between. The CDR3 runs to 15 residues. Germline CDR1 reads SGHAT; CDR2 reads FQNNGV. The CDR3 reads CASSLGQPPRATQYF. The DNA read from the CDR3 is TGTGCCAGCAGCTTAGGGCAGCCTCCAAGGGCTACG.

Regarding this clone: The observed sequence ends 3 residues before the CDR3 terminus, with the missing tail filled in from the germline J gene. The genes are TRBV24-1 and TRBJ2-5, with D maybe TRBD1 (6 bases). Germline V gene sequence: CDR1 KGHDR, CDR2 SFDVKD. CDR3 size: 16 residues. V was cut by 3 bases and J by 0 bases, with 13 bases left in between. The CDR3 bases that were read are TGTGCCACCAGTGATGTATCTCAGGGGTACCAAGAGACC. It specifies CATSDVSQGYQET. The whole CDR3 reads CATSDVSQGYQETQYF.

In regard to this clone: The read is 3 residues too short to cover the CDR3 end, so that end is filled in from the germline J gene. The chain combines TRBV5-1 with TRBJ2-2, with 9 bases that match TRBD1. The CDR3 is made up of 14 amino acids. With 8 bases clipped from V and 5 bases from J, the junction kept 7 bases outside the gene matches. Germline V lookup: CDR1 SGHRS, CDR2 YFSETQ. CDR3 protein: CASTGTGITGELFF. CDR3 DNA, as far as it was read: TGCGCCAGTACCGGGACAGGGATAACCGGGGAG.

In the case of this clone: The CDR3 end falls 3 residues outside the read, so it is completed with the germline J gene. The chain uses TRBV5-1 and TRBJ2-2, with a weak D call TRBD1 (6 bases). The length of the CDR3 is 16 residues. V lost 0 bases to trimming and J lost 1 base, with 10 bases between them. Per the germline V gene, CDR1 is SGHRS and CDR2 is YFSETQ. The chain's CDR3 is CASSLDGTLNTGELFF. Partial CDR3 DNA: TGCGCCAGCAGCTTGGACGGGACACTGAACACCGGGGAG.

To note about this clone: The sequenced fragment ends 3 residues before the CDR3 boundary, so the rest is inferred from the germline J gene. J is TRBJ2-3 and V is TRBV7-2, with TRBD2 matching 10 bases. The CDR3 sequence is 17 residues long. Germline CDR1 SGHTA, CDR2 FQGNSA. V dropped 0 bases and J dropped 4; count of bases not matched to a gene: 7. CDR3 region: CASSLAASGGPSDTQYF. The CDR3 DNA, read in part, is TGTGCCAGCAGCTTAGCGGCTAGCGGGGGCCCGTCAGATACG. The full variable domain, rest sourced from reference TRBV7-2 and TRBJ2-3, is GAGVSQSPSNKVTEKGKDVELRCDPISGHTALYWYRQSLGQGLEFLIYFQGNSAPDKSGLPSDRFSAERTGGSVSTLTIQRTQQEDSAVYLCASSLAASGGPSDTQYFGPGTRLTVL.

Points on this clone: The read terminates 3 residues ahead of where the CDR3 ends, so the germline J gene completes it. The V call is TRBV10-3, the J call TRBJ2-4; 9 bases are a match to TRBD2. V trimming: 2 bases; J trimming: 0 bases; junction bases outside the gene matches: 17. The CDR3 loop spans 21 amino acids. CDR1 is ENHRY, CDR2 SYGVKD, per germline. Partial CDR3 DNA: TGTGCCATCAGTGAGACCTCATTGTCAAGCGGGGGGCTGCTAGCCAAAAACATT. Protein: CAISETSLSSGGLLAKNI. The CDR3 as a whole reads CAISETSLSSGGLLAKNIQYF.

With respect to this clone: Read coverage stops 3 residues before the CDR3 terminus; the germline J gene supplies the remainder. Different DNA sequences within this sample yield the same CDR3. The chain links TRBV29-1 to TRBJ1-2, with 8 bases fitting TRBD1. Germline V gives CDR1 SQVTM, CDR2 ANQGSEA. The CDR3 length is 14 residues. The CDR3 loop reads CSVEDMGQVGGYTF. The covered CDR3 bases are TGCAGCGTTGAAGATATGGGACAGGTGGGGGGA.

As regards this clone: The CDR3 is cut off 3 residues early in the read; its end comes from the germline J gene. This chain joins TRBV30 and TRBJ1-5; D possibly corresponds to TRBD1 (5 bases). The CDR3 length is 14 residues. V was clipped by 0 bases and J by 8 bases, with 14 bases between them. Per germline, CDR1 GTSNPN and CDR2 SVGIG (reference sequence). CDR3: CAWSVSGARKPQHF. Partial CDR3 DNA: TGTGCCTGGAGTGTTAGCGGGGCGCGCAAGCCC. Filled out from reference TRBV30 and TRBJ1-5, the complete variable domain reads SQTIHQWPATLVQPVGSPLSLECTVEGTSNPNLYWYRQAAGRGLQLLFYSVGIGQISSEVPQNLSASRPQDRQFILSSKKLLLSDSGFYLCAWSVSGARKPQHFGDGTRLSIL.

Regarding this clone: The read halts 3 residues ahead of the CDR3 end, with the missing end drawn from the germline J gene. The chain joins TRBV7-2 to TRBJ2-1; D gene ambiguous. V lost 1 base and J 7 bases, leaving 11 bases between the germline ends. CDR1 and CDR2 (germline): SGHTA, FQGNSA. The CDR3 covers 14 residues. The sequenced part of the CDR3 DNA is TGTGCCAGCAGCTTAGAGATGGTAGGGAATGAG. This translates into CASSLEMVGNE. The whole CDR3 sequence is CASSLEMVGNEQFF.

CDR3 residues: CASSLVGVQETQYF. The sequenced part of the CDR3 DNA is TGCGCCAGCAGCTTGGTAGGGGTCCAAGAGACC. This chain connects TRBV5-1 to TRBJ2-5, with a tentative D call TRBD1 (5 bases). From the germline J gene comes the end of the CDR3, since the read stops 3 residues before it. Germline loops: CDR1 SGHRS, CDR2 YFSETQ. The length of the CDR3 is 14 residues. V dropped 0 bases and J dropped 1 base, with 7 bases sitting between them.

Turning to this clone: The read is 3 residues too short to cover the CDR3 end, so that end is filled in from the germline J gene. The chain couples TRBV19 to TRBJ2-3; D is uncertain. Germline V gene data show CDR1 as LNHDA and CDR2 as SQIVND (reference sequence). The CDR3 runs 14 residues. CDR3 region: CASSVPQRNQPQYF. Incomplete CDR3 DNA: TGTGCCAGTAGTGTACCACAGAGAAATCAGCCG.

Notes on this clone: The sequenced fragment ends 3 residues before the CDR3 boundary, so the rest is inferred from the germline J gene. The chain combines TRBV13 with TRBJ2-1; D gene ambiguous. Per the germline V gene, CDR1 is PRHDT and CDR2 is FYEKMQ (reference sequence). V was pared by 2 bases and J by 9 bases, with 14 bases between. The CDR3 extends over 14 amino acids. The CDR3 sequence: CASSLSGPRGEQFF. The CDR3 DNA, read in part, is TGTGCCAGCAGCTTATCTGGCCCCAGAGGTGAG.

As to this clone: From the germline J gene comes the end of the CDR3, since the read stops 3 residues before it. The V and J genes are TRBV14 and TRBJ2-5, with 8 bases lining up with TRBD1. The CDR3 has 16 amino acids. Germline CDR1 and CDR2: SGHDN and FVKESK. V shed 2 bases and J 5 bases; nucleotides not matched to a gene: 10. The sequenced CDR3 bases are TGTGCCAGCAGCCAATTGGTCAGGGGGCTATCGGAGACC. This gives the protein CASSQLVRGLSET. The full CDR3 reads CASSQLVRGLSETQYF. The whole variable domain, filled in from reference TRBV14 and TRBJ2-5, reads EAGVTQFPSHSVIEKGQTVTLRCDPISGHDNLYWYRRVMGKEIKFLLHFVKESKQDESGMPNNRFLAERTGGTYSTLKVQPAELEDSGVYFCASSQLVRGLSETQYFGPGTRLLVL.

Points on this clone: Sequencing ends 3 residues short of the CDR3 end; the germline J gene provides the rest. This rearrangement joins TRBV2 to TRBJ2-3, with 9 bases that match TRBD2. There are 15 residues in the CDR3. Per the germline V gene, CDR1 is SNHLY and CDR2 is FYNNEI. The CDR3 sequence is CASTPGGGGRETQYF. The CDR3 DNA, read in part, is TGTGCCAGCACCCCTGGCGGGGGGGGCCGGGAGACG.

As regards this clone: The DNA ends 3 residues before the CDR3 does, and the rest of the CDR3 is filled in from the germline J gene. The rearrangement joins TRBV6-2 or TRBV6-3 to TRBJ1-4; D is possibly TRBD1 (5 bases). V lost 0 bases, J lost 3 bases, and 8 bases lay in between. The CDR3 has 15 amino acids. Germline CDR1 reads MNHEY; CDR2 reads SVGEGT. This CDR3 is CASSYSDTSNEKLFF. The part of the CDR3 DNA that was read is TGTGCCAGCAGTTACTCGGACACCTCTAATGAAAAA.

For this clone: The missing CDR3 end, 3 residues past where the read stops, is filled in from the germline J gene. This chain connects TRBV7-9 to TRBJ1-2, with D maybe TRBD1 (5 bases). The CDR3 runs 13 residues. Trimming removed 5 bases from V and 5 bases from J, with 12 bases in between. Germline lookup yields CDR1 SEHNR and CDR2 FQNEAQ (reference sequence). Here the CDR3 reads CASSVDSNYGYTF. CDR3 bases read: TGTGCCAGCAGCGTTGACAGTAATTATGGC.

This CDR3 is CAIRVTGELFF. The part of the CDR3 DNA that was read is TGTGCCATTAGGGTCACCGGGGAG. This rearrangement joins TRBV2 to TRBJ2-2, with D hard to call. The read falls 3 residues short of the CDR3 end, and the missing part is taken from the germline J gene. Germline V gives CDR1 SNHLY, CDR2 FYNNEI. The CDR3 has 11 amino acids. Trimming removed 10 bases at V and 4 bases at J, with 7 bases between. Drawing the rest from reference TRBV2 and TRBJ2-2, the complete variable domain is EPEVTQTPSHQVTQMGQEVILRCVPISNHLYFYWYRQILGQKVEFLVSFYNNEISEKSEIFDDQFSVERPDGSNFTLKIRSTKLEDSAMYFCAIRVTGELFFGEGSRLTVL.

A remark on this clone: The read is 3 residues too short to cover the CDR3 end, so that end is filled in from the germline J gene. The rearrangement joins TRBV13 to TRBJ2-3; TRBD1 matches 7 bases. The CDR3 runs to 16 residues. CDR1 and CDR2 (germline): PRHDT, FYEKMQ (reference sequence). V dropped 2 bases and J dropped 0; count of bases not matched to a gene: 5. The CDR3 DNA, read in part, is TGTGCCAGCAGCTTATCACTGGGACAGAGCACAGATACG. Amino acid sequence: CASSLSLGQSTDT. The complete CDR3 reads CASSLSLGQSTDTQYF.

Remarks on this clone: Read sequence stops 3 residues before the CDR3 end, and the germline J gene provides the missing end. The chain links TRBV6-2 or TRBV6-3 to TRBJ2-1, with TRBD1 matching over 11 bases. With V trimmed by 5 bases and J by 5 bases, 5 bases remained unmatched. This CDR3 contains 15 residues. Germline CDR1 and CDR2: MNHEY and SVGEGT. The sequenced CDR3 bases are TGTGCCAGCAGTGGACAGGGGGCGACTAACAATGAG. Translation: CASSGQGATNNE. The entire CDR3 is CASSGQGATNNEQFF.

CDR3 loop: CASSGLGARETYTF. The sequenced CDR3 bases are TGTGCCAGCAGCGGCCTGGGGGCCCGAGAGACC. J is TRBJ1-2 and V is TRBV7-2; TRBD1 is a possible D gene (6 bases). The read finishes 3 residues shy of the CDR3 end, and the germline J gene is used to complete it. Germline CDR1 reads SGHTA; CDR2 reads FQGNSA. The CDR3 has 14 residues.

In regard to this clone: The read terminates 3 residues before the CDR3 end, so the remaining end is supplied by the germline J gene. The chain uses TRBV20-1 and TRBJ2-3; D is possibly TRBD1 (6 bases). This CDR3 spans 14 amino acids. Germline V gene data show CDR1 as DFQATT and CDR2 as SNEGSKA (reference sequence). The covered CDR3 bases are TGCAGTGCTAGTAGGGACACCCAGGCGGAGACG. It codes for CSASRDTQAET. The CDR3 in full is CSASRDTQAETQYF.

On this clone itself: The read halts 3 residues ahead of the CDR3 end, with the missing end drawn from the germline J gene. This chain connects TRBV30 to TRBJ2-3; D remains ambiguous. Per the germline V gene, CDR1 is GTSNPN and CDR2 is SVGIG (reference sequence). The CDR3 extends over 13 amino acids. The CDR3: CAWVQKIQETQYF. Incomplete CDR3 DNA: TGTGCCTGGGTTCAGAAAATCCAAGAGACG.